This T cell receptor beta chain came from a study of T-cell memory formation after mild COVID-19. Study-wide results and limits: Day 15 to 85 contracting clones showed balanced CD4/CD8; later expanders leaned CD4+. Pre-infection memory carried some responding clones, suggesting that cross-reactive memory joined.

This clonotype was detected only a few times. Its specificity is unknown. TCRdb re-called the 5' RACE reads through MiXCR, storing one row per CDR3 protein. The data show around 200,000 distinct CDR3 sequences, just over 9.5% seen once. Germline CDR1 MNHNS, CDR2 SASEGT. Trimming took off 3 bases at V and 6 bases at J, with 13 bases between the two ends. This CDR3 comprises 14 residues. This sequence was found in a man between 18 and 35 years old who had mild COVID-19 (a few samples of this study predate the infection). Cell type and time point are not known. Sequenced: PBMCs or a T cell subset sorted from them (not recorded which). The chain uses TRBV6-1 and TRBJ2-3; possible D gene TRBD1, 6 bases. The CDR3 DNA reads TGTGCCAGCAGTGAGAGGGGGTTTGGGGATACGCAGTATTTT. Protein: CASSERGFGDTQYF.